Presented here are 25 T cell receptor beta chains from one specimen sequenced in a study of blood T cell repertoires in COVID-19. Clones were sequenced by immunoSEQ multiplex PCR, and TCRdb holds only the in-frame ones, with some missing. The sample yields 220,000 or so clones, 90% seen once. The sample consisted of PBMCs or T cells enriched from blood (not recorded which). These receptors were taken from a man aged 25-45 years who had been exposed to COVID-19.

This chain joins TRBV5-3 and TRBJ2-5; TRBD2 might be the D (6 bases). TRBV5-3 is noted as an ORF with a role that remains uncertain. This CDR3 has 16 amino acids. V was clipped by 2 bases and J by 3 bases, with 17 bases between them. Written as DNA, the CDR3 is TGTGCCAGAAGCTTACGGGAGTGCAGAAGTGAAGAGACCCAGTACTTC. Amino acids: CARSLRECRSEETQYF.

The genes are TRBV5-1 and TRBJ2-3; maybe TRBD2 (6 bases). The germline V gene encodes CDR1 SGHRS and CDR2 YFSETQ. The CDR3 loop spans 16 amino acids. V was shortened by 0 bases and J by 1 base, with 12 bases between the two germline ends. The CDR3 spells CASSLAQTSGTDTQYF. DNA of the CDR3: TGCGCCAGCAGCTTGGCTCAGACTAGTGGCACAGATACGCAGTATTTT.

The rearrangement joins TRBV14 to TRBJ1-2; D call uncertain. With 3 bases removed from V and 1 base from J, the gap between germline ends came to 12 bases. This CDR3 has 15 amino acids. The germline CDR1 and CDR2 sequences are SGHDN and FVKESK. This CDR3 reads CASSHLRPSNYGYTF. The CDR3 region has the DNA TGTGCCAGCAGCCACCTCAGGCCCAGTAACTATGGCTACACCTTC.

V and J are TRBV7-9 and TRBJ2-7; 10 bases agree with TRBD1. Germline lookup yields CDR1 SEHNR and CDR2 FQNEAQ (reference sequence). The length of the CDR3 is 16 residues. The trim removed 3 bases at V and 3 bases at J, leaving 8 bases unmatched. The CDR3 DNA is TGTGCCAGCAGCTTGAACCCCGGGACAGGGGTCTACGAGCAGTACTTC. Translated, it gives CASSLNPGTGVYEQYF. Full variable domain (outside the CDR3, taken from reference TRBV7-9 and TRBJ2-7): DTGVSQNPRHKITKRGQNVTFRCDPISEHNRLYWYRQTLGQGPEFLTYFQNEAQLEKSRLLSDRFSAERPKGSFSTLEIQRTEQGDSAMYLCASSLNPGTGVYEQYFGPGTRLTVT.

The chain employs TRBV12-3 or TRBV12-4 and TRBJ1-6; TRBD1 is a possible D gene (6 bases). The CDR3 totals 13 residues. V was trimmed by 6 bases and J by 8 bases, leaving 11 bases between them. The chain's CDR3 is CASSIRGDSPLHF. The DNA for the CDR3 is TGTGCCAGCAGCATCAGGGGCGATTCACCCCTCCACTTT.

The chain joins TRBV2 to TRBJ2-2, with TRBD1 matching over 8 bases. The CDR3 extends over 19 amino acids. Looked up from germline, CDR1 is SNHLY and CDR2 is FYNNEI. V lost 5 bases to trimming and J lost 7 bases; unmatched junction nucleotides: 21. CDR3 residues: CASSFLPDRGNMERGELFF. CDR3 in DNA: TGTGCCAGCAGTTTTTTACCCGACAGGGGAAATATGGAACGCGGGGAGCTGTTTTTT.

The rearrangement uses TRBV2 and TRBJ2-7, with TRBD2 matching over 8 bases. Unmatched junction bases numbered 6, after V lost 5 bases and J lost 6 bases. Germline V gene sequence: CDR1 SNHLY, CDR2 FYNNEI. There are 13 residues in the CDR3. The CDR3 is CASSSGGAFEQYF. The DNA for the CDR3 is TGTGCCAGCAGTTCCGGGGGGGCCTTCGAGCAGTACTTC.

The chain couples TRBV25-1 to TRBJ2-7; possibly TRBD2 for D (6 bases). This CDR3 contains 11 residues. Trimming removed 7 bases at V and 5 bases at J, with 9 bases between. Looked up from germline, CDR1 is MGHDK and CDR2 is SYGVNS. The CDR3 bases are TGTGCCAGCATGGGACTCGACGAGCAGTACTTC. It codes for CASMGLDEQYF.

V gene TRBV7-9 combines with J gene TRBJ1-1; tentatively, D is TRBD1 (6 bases). Germline V gene data show CDR1 as SEHNR and CDR2 as FQNEAQ (reference sequence). V was cut by 5 bases and J by 8 bases, with 15 bases left in between. This CDR3 spans 13 amino acids. The CDR3 DNA sequence: TGTGCCAGCAGCCCAATGCTGACAGGCGAAGCTTTCTTT. Encoded protein: CASSPMLTGEAFF.

The chain is built from TRBV6-1 and TRBJ2-2; D is perhaps TRBD2 (6 bases). Trimming took 1 base from V and 3 from J, leaving 9 bases between them. CDR3 length: 15 amino acids. The germline CDR1 and CDR2 sequences are MNHNS and SASEGT. CDR3 sequence (DNA): TGTGCCAGCAGTGAAGGGGGGACTCACACCGGGGAGCTGTTTTTT. Protein sequence: CASSEGGTHTGELFF.

V is TRBV27 and J is TRBJ1-1; D remains ambiguous. Germline loops: CDR1 MNHEY, CDR2 SMNVEV (reference sequence). CDR3 length: 14 amino acids. V was clipped by 8 bases and J by 1 base, with 14 bases between them. For the CDR3, the DNA is TGTGCCAGCCGGGTGCGGCAGCAGAACACTGAAGCTTTCTTT. Translation: CASRVRQQNTEAFF.

The chain couples TRBV5-6 to TRBJ2-7; 7 bases map to TRBD1. V was pared by 4 bases and J by 2 bases, with 6 bases of the junction left unmatched. Germline CDR1 SGHDT, CDR2 YYEEEE. CDR3 length equals 14 residues. The CDR3 protein is CASSPTGRAYEQYF. The CDR3 DNA is TGTGCCAGCAGCCCGACAGGGCGCGCCTACGAGCAGTACTTC.

The V and J genes are TRBV7-2 and TRBJ2-7, with 9 bases that match TRBD1. The CDR3 totals 15 residues. Germline V gives CDR1 SGHTA, CDR2 FQGNSA. V was pared by 6 bases and J by 0 bases, with 6 bases of the junction left unmatched. Here the CDR3 DNA reads TGTGCCAGCAGGGTACAGGGGGCTTCCTCCTACGAGCAGTACTTC. This sequence encodes CASRVQGASSYEQYF.

V usage is TRBV4-1 and J usage is TRBJ2-5; TRBD1 matches at 8 bases. This CDR3 spans 17 amino acids. CDR1 and CDR2 from the germline V gene are MGHRA and YSYEKL. J lost 3 bases, V lost 4 bases, and 13 bases had no gene match. CDR3 coding DNA: TGCGCCAGCAGCCGGAAAGGACAGGGAATGGGCAAAGAGACCCAGTACTTC. It yields the protein CASSRKGQGMGKETQYF.

This chain links TRBV6-5 with TRBJ2-6; 8 bases align to TRBD1. The CDR3 has 14 residues. Germline-derived CDR1 and CDR2 are MNHEY and SVGAGI. The trim removed 6 bases at V and 4 bases at J, leaving 2 bases unmatched. The CDR3 region is CASRTGAGANVLTF. CDR3 DNA: TGTGCCAGCAGGACAGGGGCCGGGGCCAACGTCCTGACTTTC.

The chain uses TRBV9 and TRBJ2-2; D might be TRBD1 (6 bases). In germline, CDR1 is SGDLS, CDR2 YYNGEE. Trimming pared 4 bases from V and 9 bases from J, leaving 19 bases between. The CDR3 has 15 amino acids. The CDR3 is CASSPPAQGFRELFF. The CDR3 DNA reads as TGTGCCAGCAGCCCCCCGGCACAGGGTTTTCGGGAGCTGTTTTTT.

In nucleotides, the CDR3 is TGTGCCACCAGTGATACGCAGAATGGAGATGAGCAGTTCTTC. Protein sequence: CATSDTQNGDEQFF. The chain recombines TRBV24-1 with TRBJ2-1; no firm D call. V was trimmed by 3 bases and J by 8 bases, leaving 13 bases between them. Germline V lookup: CDR1 KGHDR, CDR2 SFDVKD. The length of the CDR3 is 14 residues.

The chain joins TRBV29-1 to TRBJ1-3; D is undetermined. With 0 bases removed from V and 1 base from J, the gap between germline ends came to 13 bases. The V gene's germline CDR1 is SQVTM and CDR2 ANQGSEA. The CDR3 consists of 16 residues. The CDR3 DNA reads TGCAGCGTTGAAGATCTAACCACTCGGTCTGGAAACACCATATATTTT. Its protein is CSVEDLTTRSGNTIYF.

The chain carries TRBV5-1 and TRBJ2-5; 7 bases map to TRBD2. The germline V gene encodes CDR1 SGHRS and CDR2 YFSETQ. The CDR3 totals 14 residues. V shed 4 bases and J 5 bases; nucleotides not matched to a gene: 8. The CDR3 sequence: CASSLLADEETQYF. CDR3 nucleotides: TGCGCCAGCAGCCTCCTAGCGGATGAGGAGACCCAGTACTTC.

The chain carries TRBV14 and TRBJ1-3; no clear D. Looked up from germline, CDR1 is SGHDN and CDR2 is FVKESK. V lost 4 bases and J 2 bases, leaving 3 bases between the germline ends. The CDR3 totals 12 residues. CDR3 bases: TGTGCCAGCAGCCGGCCTGGAAACACCATATATTTT. Translated, it gives CASSRPGNTIYF.

V gene TRBV12-3 or TRBV12-4 combines with J gene TRBJ2-1; D is undetermined. Deletions cut 5 bases from V and 7 bases from J, with 6 bases between. The CDR3 spans 11 residues. CDR3: CASSPFNEQFF. The CDR3 DNA reads TGTGCCAGCAGTCCGTTTAATGAGCAGTTCTTC.

This clone is a singleton in its sample. V and J are TRBV4-2 and TRBJ1-6, with D unclear. Trimming stripped 0 bases from V and 7 bases from J, with 7 bases between. This CDR3 has 14 amino acids. Germline loops: CDR1 LGHNA, CDR2 YNFKEQ. The CDR3 here is CASSQDLENSPLHF. Written as DNA, the CDR3 is TGTGCCAGCAGCCAAGATCTGGAGAATTCACCCCTCCACTTT.

The chain employs TRBV6-5 and TRBJ1-4, with TRBD1 identical over 8 bases. The V gene end was trimmed by 7 bases and the J gene end by 8 bases; junction bases not matched to a gene: 12. The CDR3 contains 15 residues. CDR1 and CDR2 from the germline V gene are MNHEY and SVGAGI. The CDR3 sequence: CASTEEATGAEKLFF. DNA for the CDR3: TGTGCCAGCACCGAAGAGGCGACAGGGGCCGAAAAACTGTTTTTT.

This rearrangement joins TRBV4-3 to TRBJ1-5, with TRBD1 matching over 9 bases. Trimming cost V 4 bases and J 1 base; bases outside gene matches: 5. The CDR3 has 16 residues. Germline lookup yields CDR1 LGHNA and CDR2 YSLEER. CDR3: CASSPRQGESNQPQHF. The CDR3 nucleotides read TGCGCCAGCAGCCCAAGACAGGGGGAGAGCAATCAGCCCCAGCATTTT.

The V gene is TRBV27, the J gene TRBJ2-7; 9 bases match TRBD2. Germline loops: CDR1 MNHEY, CDR2 SMNVEV (reference sequence). This CDR3 has 15 amino acids. J was trimmed by 1 base and V by 6 bases; bases with no gene match: 7. The chain's CDR3 is CASSRLSGGSYEQYF. CDR3 coding DNA: TGTGCCAGCAGCAGGCTAAGCGGGGGGTCCTACGAGCAGTACTTC.